This TCR beta chain was recorded in a study of shared clonotypes between healthy human individuals. Broader study findings: Limitation of the genetic and exposure-history diversity represented came from the few donors. Rarefaction indicated that sorted-subset sequencing remained incomplete although depth was large. The sharing of 4.5% to 5% of naive CD4 clonotypes was seen across a few donors.

Clones were read by immunoSEQ multiplex PCR, and TCRdb kept only the in-frame ones, dropping some. The sample consists of roughly 300,000 clones, 70% to 75% of them appearing once. About this clone itself: Its antigen remains unknown.

The sequence was obtained from a young man in good health. The sample comprised memory CD4+ T cells sorted from blood. Subset of the sample: CD45RA-negative fraction.

CDR3 in DNA: TGTGCCAGTAGTATAGCCCGGCAAGCGGTCCAGCCCCAGCATTTT. Protein: CASSIARQAVQPQHF. The genes are TRBV19 and TRBJ1-5; D gene unclear. Germline values: CDR1 LNHDA, CDR2 SQIVND (reference sequence). Trimming left V 1 base short and J 7 bases short, with 14 bases between. The CDR3 is 15 amino acids.